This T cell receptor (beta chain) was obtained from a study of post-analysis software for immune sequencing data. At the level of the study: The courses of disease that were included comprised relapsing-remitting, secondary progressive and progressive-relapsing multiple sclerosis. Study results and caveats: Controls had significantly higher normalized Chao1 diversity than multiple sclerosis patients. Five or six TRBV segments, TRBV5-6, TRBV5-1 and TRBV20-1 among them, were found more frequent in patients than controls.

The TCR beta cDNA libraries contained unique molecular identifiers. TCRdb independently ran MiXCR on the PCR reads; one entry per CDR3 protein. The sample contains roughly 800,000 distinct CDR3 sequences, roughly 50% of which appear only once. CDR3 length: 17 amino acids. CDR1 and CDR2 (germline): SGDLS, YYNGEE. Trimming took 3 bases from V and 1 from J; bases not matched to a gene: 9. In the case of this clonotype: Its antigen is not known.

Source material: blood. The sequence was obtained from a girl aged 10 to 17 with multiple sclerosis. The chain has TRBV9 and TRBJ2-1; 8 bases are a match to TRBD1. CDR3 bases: TGTGCCAGCAGCGGGAGACAGGGGAAAAGTTCCTACAATGAGCAGTTCTTC. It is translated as CASSGRQGKSSYNEQFF.